Below are 2 T cell receptor beta chains sequenced from a single sample in a study of CD8+CD57+ T cells in acquired aplastic anemia. Sequencing involved patients with CD8+CD57+ cell expansion previously shown by flow cytometry. CDR3 and TCR beta VDJ profiling relied on genomic DNA as the template. MiXCR, applied by TCRdb to the reads, yields one record per CDR3 protein. In the table there are 80,000 to 100,000 distinct CDR3 sequences, about 67% of which are singletons. Sequenced: sorted CD4+, CD8+, or CD8+CD57+ T cells (not recorded which) from PBMCs. Source of these receptors: a human donor with aplastic anemia.

The chain has TRBV24-1 and TRBJ2-5, with TRBD2 matching 11 bases. The CDR3 is 18 residues long. V dropped 1 base and J dropped 7; count of bases not matched to a gene: 13. Germline V gene sequence: CDR1 KGHDR, CDR2 SFDVKD. The CDR3 here is CATSDLGLAGTGEGTQYF. In DNA, the CDR3 is TGTGCCACCAGTGATTTAGGACTAGCGGGCACAGGGGAAGGGACCCAGTACTTC.

This rearrangement joins TRBV12-3 or TRBV12-4 to TRBJ1-2, with D unclear. The germline V and J ends were trimmed by 5 bases and 2 bases, with 15 bases remaining between them. CDR3 length: 15 amino acids. The CDR3 region has the DNA TGTGCCAGCAGTCCGGGTGCGGGGTCGAACTATGGCTACACCTTC. It encodes CASSPGAGSNYGYTF.